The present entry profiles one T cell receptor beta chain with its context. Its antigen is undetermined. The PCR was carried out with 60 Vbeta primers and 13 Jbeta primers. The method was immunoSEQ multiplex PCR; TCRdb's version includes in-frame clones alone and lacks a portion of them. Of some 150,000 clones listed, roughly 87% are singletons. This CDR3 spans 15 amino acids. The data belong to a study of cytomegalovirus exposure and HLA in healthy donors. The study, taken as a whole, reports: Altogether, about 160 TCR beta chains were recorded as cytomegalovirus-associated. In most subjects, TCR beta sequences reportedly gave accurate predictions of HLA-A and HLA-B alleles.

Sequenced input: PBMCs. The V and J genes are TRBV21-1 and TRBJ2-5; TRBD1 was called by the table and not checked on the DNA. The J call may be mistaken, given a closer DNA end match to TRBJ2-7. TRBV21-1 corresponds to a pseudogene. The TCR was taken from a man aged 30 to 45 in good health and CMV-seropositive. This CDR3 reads CASSPGRDRVAEQYF. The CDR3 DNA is TGTGCCAGCAGCCCCGGCCGGGACAGGGTCGCCGAGCAGTACTTC.